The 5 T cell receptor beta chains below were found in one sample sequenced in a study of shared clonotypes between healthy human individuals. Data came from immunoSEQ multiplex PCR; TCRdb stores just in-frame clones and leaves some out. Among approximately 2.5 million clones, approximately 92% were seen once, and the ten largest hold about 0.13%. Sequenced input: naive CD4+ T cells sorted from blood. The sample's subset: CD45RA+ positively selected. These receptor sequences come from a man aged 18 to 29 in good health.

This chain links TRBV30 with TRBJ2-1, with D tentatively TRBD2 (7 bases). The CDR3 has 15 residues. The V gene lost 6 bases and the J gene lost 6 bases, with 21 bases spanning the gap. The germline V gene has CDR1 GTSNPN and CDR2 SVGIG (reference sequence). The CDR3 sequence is CACHKEGGRINEQFF. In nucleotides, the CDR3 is TGTGCCTGCCACAAGGAGGGGGGGCGTATCAATGAGCAGTTCTTC. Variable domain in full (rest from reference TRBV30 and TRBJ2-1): SQTIHQWPATLVQPVGSPLSLECTVEGTSNPNLYWYRQAAGRGLQLLFYSVGIGQISSEVPQNLSASRPQDRQFILSSKKLLLSDSGFYLCACHKEGGRINEQFFGPGTRLTVL.

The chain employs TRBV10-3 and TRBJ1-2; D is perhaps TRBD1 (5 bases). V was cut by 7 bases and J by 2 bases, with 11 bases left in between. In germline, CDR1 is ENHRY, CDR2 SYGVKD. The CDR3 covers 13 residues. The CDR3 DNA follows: TGTGCCATCACCGAGACAGAAAACTATGGCTACACCTTC. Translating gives CAITETENYGYTF.

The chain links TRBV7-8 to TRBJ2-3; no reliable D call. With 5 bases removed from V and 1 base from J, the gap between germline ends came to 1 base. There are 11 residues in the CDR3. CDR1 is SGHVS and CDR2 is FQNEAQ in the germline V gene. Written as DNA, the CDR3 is TGTGCCAGCAGCCGCACAGATACGCAGTATTTT. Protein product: CASSRTDTQYF.

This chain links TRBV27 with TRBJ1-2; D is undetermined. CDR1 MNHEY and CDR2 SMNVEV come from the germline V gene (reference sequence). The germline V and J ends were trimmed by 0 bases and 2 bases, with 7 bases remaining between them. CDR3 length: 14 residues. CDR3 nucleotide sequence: TGTGCCAGCAGTTTATCCCGACACAACTATGGCTACACCTTC. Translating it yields CASSLSRHNYGYTF.

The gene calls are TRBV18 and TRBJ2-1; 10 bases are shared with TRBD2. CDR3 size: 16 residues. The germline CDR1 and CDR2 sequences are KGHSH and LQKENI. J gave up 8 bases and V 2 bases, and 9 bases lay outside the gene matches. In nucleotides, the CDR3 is TGTGCCAGCTCACCAAATCAGGGACTAGCGAGCTATGAGCAGTTCTTC. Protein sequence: CASSPNQGLASYEQFF.